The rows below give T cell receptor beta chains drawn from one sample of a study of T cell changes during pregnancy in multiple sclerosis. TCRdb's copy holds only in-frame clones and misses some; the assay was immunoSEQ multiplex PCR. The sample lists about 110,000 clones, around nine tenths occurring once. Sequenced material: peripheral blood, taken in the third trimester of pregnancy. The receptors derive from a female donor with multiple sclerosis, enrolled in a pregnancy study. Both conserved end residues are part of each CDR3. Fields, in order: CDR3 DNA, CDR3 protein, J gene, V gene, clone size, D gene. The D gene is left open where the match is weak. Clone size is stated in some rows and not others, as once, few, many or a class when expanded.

cdr3_nt: TGTGCCAGCTCACCACCGTCGCGGGGCAGCTCCTACGAGCAGTACTTC
cdr3_aa: CASSPPSRGSSYEQYF
j_call: TRBJ2-7
v_call: TRBV18
clone_size: .
d_call: .

cdr3_nt: TGTGCCAGCAGCTTGCTCGGACAGGCCAGCACAGATACGCAGTATTTT
cdr3_aa: CASSLLGQASTDTQYF
j_call: TRBJ2-3
v_call: TRBV5-6
clone_size: .
d_call: TRBD1

cdr3_nt: TGTGCCACCAGCAGAGCAAGGGACAGCAGTAGCACAGATACGCAGTATTTT
cdr3_aa: CATSRARDSSSTDTQYF
j_call: TRBJ2-3
v_call: TRBV15
clone_size: .
d_call: TRBD1

cdr3_nt: TGTGCCAGCAGCCGAAAGCGGGGGGACTACAATGAGCAGTTCTTC
cdr3_aa: CASSRKRGDYNEQFF
j_call: TRBJ2-1
v_call: TRBV11-1
clone_size: .
d_call: TRBD2

cdr3_nt: TGTGCCACCCGACGAGCGGAGGCAGATACGCAGTATTTT
cdr3_aa: CATRRAEADTQYF
j_call: TRBJ2-3
v_call: TRBV7-9
clone_size: once
d_call: .

cdr3_nt: TGTGCCAGCAGTTCTCCATTCCGGGAGGGACGGGTTGAGCAGTTCTTC
cdr3_aa: CASSSPFREGRVEQFF
j_call: TRBJ2-1
v_call: TRBV27
clone_size: .
d_call: TRBD2

cdr3_nt: TGTGCCAGCAGTCATCTAGCGGGAGTACAGTACGAGCAGTACTTC
cdr3_aa: CASSHLAGVQYEQYF
j_call: TRBJ2-7
v_call: TRBV2
clone_size: .
d_call: TRBD2

cdr3_nt: TGTGCCAGCAGTGAATGGCGGGAGGGAGAGACCCAGTACTTC
cdr3_aa: CASSEWREGETQYF
j_call: TRBJ2-5
v_call: TRBV6-1
clone_size: .
d_call: TRBD2

cdr3_nt: TGTGCCAGCAGCGTTGGGCCCTCCAACTATGGCTACACCTTC
cdr3_aa: CASSVGPSNYGYTF
j_call: TRBJ1-2
v_call: TRBV9
clone_size: once
d_call: .

cdr3_nt: TGTGCCAGCTCCTGGGACGACAGGGGGCGCGGGGAGCTGTTTTTT
cdr3_aa: CASSWDDRGRGELFF
j_call: TRBJ2-2
v_call: TRBV18
clone_size: .
d_call: TRBD1

cdr3_nt: TGTGCCAGCAGCTCGATGAGAGGGAGCGAGCAGTACTTC
cdr3_aa: CASSSMRGSEQYF
j_call: TRBJ2-7
v_call: TRBV7-2
clone_size: once
d_call: .

cdr3_nt: TGTGCCAGCAGCGCTGGGACTAGCGGGGGGACAGATACGCAGTATTTT
cdr3_aa: CASSAGTSGGTDTQYF
j_call: TRBJ2-3
v_call: TRBV2
clone_size: .
d_call: TRBD2

cdr3_nt: TGTGCCCTTTTACAGGGACCCTTCTATGGCTACACCTTC
cdr3_aa: CALLQGPFYGYTF
j_call: TRBJ1-2
v_call: TRBV5-8
clone_size: .
d_call: .

cdr3_nt: TGTGCCAGCACCGAAACAGGGGTGAACACCGGGGAGCTGTTTTTT
cdr3_aa: CASTETGVNTGELFF
j_call: TRBJ2-2
v_call: TRBV6-6
clone_size: .
d_call: TRBD1

cdr3_nt: TGTGCCAGCAGTTTGACAGGGAATACCTACGAGCAGTACTTC
cdr3_aa: CASSLTGNTYEQYF
j_call: TRBJ2-7
v_call: TRBV28
clone_size: .
d_call: TRBD1

cdr3_nt: TGTGCCAGCAGCCGCGGGACTAGCGGGGGCACAGATACGCAGTATTTT
cdr3_aa: CASSRGTSGGTDTQYF
j_call: TRBJ2-3
v_call: TRBV11-3
clone_size: .
d_call: TRBD2

cdr3_nt: TGTGCCAGCAGTTTACGGCGATCCTCCTATGGGAGTGAAGCTTTCTTT
cdr3_aa: CASSLRRSSYGSEAFF
j_call: TRBJ1-1
v_call: TRBV27
clone_size: .
d_call: .

cdr3_nt: TGTGCCAGTAGTCTTTCGACTAGCCTGAACACCGGGGAGCTGTTTTTT
cdr3_aa: CASSLSTSLNTGELFF
j_call: TRBJ2-2
v_call: TRBV19
clone_size: .
d_call: TRBD2

cdr3_nt: TGTGCCAGCAGTTCTACCAGGGGGGCTGAAGCTTTCTTT
cdr3_aa: CASSSTRGAEAFF
j_call: TRBJ1-1
v_call: TRBV27
clone_size: .
d_call: TRBD1

cdr3_nt: TGTGCCAGCAGTCTTCGACAGGGCGGCTACGAGCAGTACTTC
cdr3_aa: CASSLRQGGYEQYF
j_call: TRBJ2-7
v_call: TRBV27
clone_size: .
d_call: TRBD1

cdr3_nt: TGTGCCAGCAGCTCCTCCTCGACAGTACAGCCCCAGCATTTT
cdr3_aa: CASSSSSTVQPQHF
j_call: TRBJ1-5
v_call: TRBV5-6
clone_size: .
d_call: .

cdr3_nt: TGCGCCAGCAGCCCCCGGGAACTGTTTTTT
cdr3_aa: CASSPRELFF
j_call: TRBJ1-4
v_call: TRBV5-1
clone_size: .
d_call: .

cdr3_nt: TGTGCCAGTGGCGGACTCCCAGATACGCAGTATTTT
cdr3_aa: CASGGLPDTQYF
j_call: TRBJ2-3
v_call: TRBV19
clone_size: .
d_call: .

cdr3_nt: TGTGCCAGCAGCCGACCCCCAGCGGAGGGGAGAAATGAGCAGTTCTTC
cdr3_aa: CASSRPPAEGRNEQFF
j_call: TRBJ2-1
v_call: TRBV7-2
clone_size: .
d_call: .

cdr3_nt: TGTGCCAGCAGCGATACGGGGGTGAACACCGGGGAGCTGTTTTTT
cdr3_aa: CASSDTGVNTGELFF
j_call: TRBJ2-2
v_call: TRBV7-3
clone_size: .
d_call: .